This T cell receptor beta chain was captured in a study of CD8 T cells in ankylosing spondylitis. General study results and limits: Made up of under 10 highly homologous variants, a TCR beta motif appeared characteristic of ankylosing spondylitis blood.

TCRdb analysed the 5' RACE reads with MiXCR anew, one entry per CDR3 protein. The sample includes about 200,000 distinct CDR3 sequences, around 7.9% of them seen just once. The CDR3 is 15 residues long. V shed 1 base and J shed 7 bases, with 14 bases lying between them. CDR1 is SGHVS, CDR2 FQNEAQ, per germline. This clonotype was found many times. Its antigen is not known. This rearrangement joins TRBV7-8 to TRBJ1-5; no firm D call. This receptor was identified in a male donor with ankylosing spondylitis. Sequencing was done on a sample of blood, either unsorted or a sorted T cell fraction (not recorded which). The CDR3: CASSLGIRSGQPQHF. CDR3 in DNA: TGTGCCAGCAGCTTAGGAATCCGGTCGGGCCAGCCCCAGCATTTT.